This T cell receptor beta chain was sequenced for a study of T cell repertoires in cytomegalovirus infection. CDR1 is LGHDT and CDR2 is YNNKEL in the germline V gene (reference sequence). Trimming removed 0 bases from V and 8 bases from J, with 13 bases in between. The CDR3 runs to 14 residues. TCRdb re-called the reads with MiXCR, one entry per CDR3 protein. The sample contains about 310,000 distinct CDR3 sequences, about a sixth of which appear only once. As regards this clonotype: Its antigen remains unidentified.

Study-wide results and caveats: There were HLA-C-restricted CMV-specific TCR beta clonotypes dominating the ex vivo response.

This clonotype was sampled from a human donor in good health (CMV status not recorded). Some clones in this sample may be carry-over from other donors' samples. Sequencing was done on a sample of PBMCs. The genes are TRBV3-1 and TRBJ1-1; TRBD1 is a possible D gene (5 bases). This chain's CDR3 is CASSQDNRRGEAFF. The CDR3 DNA is TGTGCCAGCAGCCAAGATAATAGGAGGGGCGAAGCTTTCTTT.